This T cell receptor (beta chain) was profiled in a study of blood T cell repertoires in COVID-19. Sequenced by immunoSEQ multiplex PCR; TCRdb stores in-frame clones only, minus some. The sample carries hundreds of thousands of clones, roughly 87% recorded once. Unmatched junction bases numbered 4, after V lost 1 base and J lost 5 bases. The CDR3 is 13 amino acids. The germline V gene has CDR1 SQVTM and CDR2 ANQGSEA. The material sequenced was PBMCs or T cells enriched from blood (not recorded which). The receptor's source is a woman aged 40 to 49 with acute COVID-19. The gene calls are TRBV29-1 and TRBJ2-5, with 7 bases that match TRBD2. The CDR3 DNA follows: TGCAGCGTTGAAGGTGGGGAGGGGGAGACCCAGTACTTC. Translating it yields CSVEGGEGETQYF.